The clone carrying this T cell receptor beta chain was seen a handful of times. CDR1 is MNHNS, CDR2 SASEGT, per germline. V gave up 1 base and J gave up 8 bases; unmatched junction bases: 2. CDR3 length equals 13 residues. In the original processing: How many nucleated cells were present was estimated from reference gene primer amplification. TCRdb's table, derived via immunoSEQ multiplex PCR, lists solely in-frame clones and lacks some. The DNA gave D and trimming, while V, J and clone size come from that table. The sample holds 100,000 or so clones, roughly 82% seen once. The source of the sample is a study of blood T cell repertoires in COVID-19.

The TCR was taken from a human donor in a cohort sampled during active COVID-19. This chain joins TRBV6-1 and TRBJ2-1, with 7 positions matching TRBD2. The material sequenced was peripheral blood. This CDR3 reads CASSEGLAYEQFF. The CDR3 nucleotides are TGTGCCAGCAGTGAAGGACTAGCTTATGAGCAGTTCTTC.